One TCR beta chain is described in this entry. One end of the junction does not line up with germline, which may come from a read error. CDR1 is SQVTM, CDR2 ANQGSEA, per germline. The CDR3 loop spans 17 amino acids. These data are taken from a study of CDR3 diversity in severe acne. TCRdb redid the calling of the PCR reads with MiXCR, one entry per CDR3 protein. The sample shows some 85,000 distinct CDR3 sequences, about 49% of them seen only once. This chain links TRBV29-1 with TRBJ2-5; D may match TRBD1 or TRBD2 (5 bases each). Material for sequencing was blood. The clonotype comes from a male donor with severe acne vulgaris. The CDR3, as DNA: TGCAGCGTGGAAGCGGACCTCCAATTGGGACCCCAAGAGACCCAGTACTTC. Translated, it gives CSVEADLQLGPQETQYF.